This T cell receptor (beta chain) emerged from a study of blood T cell repertoires in COVID-19. The protocol was immunoSEQ multiplex PCR, while the TCRdb copy is restricted to in-frame clones and leaves out a portion. The sample carries about 13,000 clones, around 74% recorded once. J was trimmed by 0 bases and V by 2 bases; bases with no gene match: 6. CDR3 length: 17 amino acids. Germline V CDR1 and CDR2: SEHNR, FQNEAQ (reference sequence). Only a few counts were recorded for this clone. The clonotype comes from a woman at least 80 years old with acute or convalescent COVID-19. Sequencing was done on a sample of peripheral blood. This rearrangement joins TRBV7-9 to TRBJ2-1, with 8 bases fitting TRBD2. The CDR3 sequence is CASSLTGGSSSYNEQFF. The CDR3 coding sequence is TGTGCCAGCAGCTTAACGGGGGGGTCTAGCTCCTACAATGAGCAGTTCTTC.